The 23 T cell receptor beta chains in this list originate from one sample, sequenced in a study of molecular identifiers for immune sequencing clone quantification. In TCRdb, the PCR reads were re-called with MiXCR into one record per CDR3 protein. Of hundreds of thousands of distinct CDR3 sequences in the sample, 25% were seen once. Sequencing was carried out using naive CD8+ T cells from blood, with Jurkat cell RNA spiked in. As for subset: FACS-sorted CD8+CD4-CCR7+CD45RA+ naive T cells. These receptors were taken from a human donor in good health. Some libraries in this study had Jurkat cell RNA spiked in.

As to this clonotype: A much larger clone is a single base away; this may be a read error. V and J are TRBV2 and TRBJ1-2; the D gene is possibly TRBD1 (5 bases). There are 11 residues in the CDR3. CDR1 and CDR2 from the germline V gene are SNHLY and FYNNEI. V was cut by 8 bases and J by 8 bases, with 12 bases left in between. CDR3 sequence: CASGRDWGYTF. CDR3 bases: TGTGCCAGCGGAAGGGACTGGGGCTACACCTTC. Supplemented by reference TRBV2 and TRBJ1-2, the full variable domain reads EPEVTQTPSHQVTQMGQEVILRCVPISNHLYFYWYRQILGQKVEFLVSFYNNEISEKSEIFDDQFSVERPDGSNFTLKIRSTKLEDSAMYFCASGRDWGYTFGSGTRLTVV.

This clonotype was recorded at least ten times. This chain joins TRBV19 and TRBJ2-7; 7 bases are a match to TRBD1. Germline V CDR1 and CDR2: LNHDA, SQIVND (reference sequence). This CDR3 is built from 12 residues. Trimming at V came to 9 bases and at J to 2 bases, leaving 4 bases not matched to a gene. As DNA, the CDR3 is TGTGCCAGCAGCGACAGGGCCTACGAGCAGTACTTC. Its translation: CASSDRAYEQYF.

The rearrangement uses TRBV6-2 or TRBV6-3 and TRBJ2-2, with TRBD1 matching 7 bases. The CDR3 is 15 residues long. Germline lookup yields CDR1 MNHEY and CDR2 SVGEGT. V shed 6 bases, J shed 0 bases, and the junction held 4 bases outside the gene matches. CDR3 nucleotide sequence: TGTGCCAGCAGATTCGGGACAGCGAACACCGGGGAGCTGTTTTTT. It is translated as CASRFGTANTGELFF.

Worth noting for this clonotype: Relative to the germline gene, one junction end is altered; a read error may explain this. The chain couples TRBV4-1 to TRBJ1-5; D remains ambiguous. Looked up from germline, CDR1 is MGHRA and CDR2 is YSYEKL. This CDR3 is 15 amino acids long. The CDR3, as DNA: TGCGCCGGCAGCCAAGGCGGTATTAGCAATCAGCCCCAGCATTTT. Translating gives CAGSQGGISNQPQHF.

To note about this clonotype: A read error may be the cause here, since a much bigger clone is one base away. J is TRBJ2-7 and V is TRBV4-3; D is ambiguous. Germline-derived CDR1 and CDR2 are LGHNA and YSLEER. The V and J ends lost 4 bases and 9 bases respectively, with 16 bases between them. This CDR3 is built from 13 residues. The CDR3 loop reads CASSLRADDGQYF. Here the CDR3 DNA reads TGCGCCAGCAGCCTCCGGGCCGACGACGGGCAGTACTTC.

The V and J genes are TRBV11-2 and TRBJ2-3, with 8 bases matching TRBD1. V shed 5 bases and J 6 bases; nucleotides not matched to a gene: 13. Looked up from germline, CDR1 is SGHAT and CDR2 is FQNNGV. This CDR3 has 16 amino acids. CDR3 region: CASSTAGTGHMDTQYF. The CDR3 bases are TGTGCCAGCAGCACCGCCGGGACAGGTCACATGGATACGCAGTATTTT.

The chain has TRBV9 and TRBJ2-3; 8 bases fit TRBD2. The J segment lost 6 bases and the V segment lost 3 bases, leaving 12 bases of the junction unmatched. CDR1 and CDR2 (germline): SGDLS, YYNGEE. This CDR3 is 16 amino acids long. The CDR3 sequence is CASSETPAGGPDTQYF. For the CDR3, the DNA is TGTGCCAGCAGCGAGACCCCGGCGGGGGGCCCCGATACGCAGTATTTT.

V is TRBV5-8 and J is TRBJ2-1; 7 bases match TRBD2. CDR1 is SGHTS and CDR2 is YDEGEE in the germline V gene. After removal of 4 bases from V and 8 bases from J, the junction contained 12 bases not matched to a gene. The CDR3 consists of 15 residues. CDR3 sequence reads: CASSMAYSAGDEQFF. CDR3 coding DNA: TGTGCCAGCAGCATGGCCTATAGTGCGGGGGATGAGCAGTTCTTC.

Only one count was recorded for this clonotype. An end of the junction does not agree with germline; a read error may underlie this. The gene calls are TRBV7-6 and TRBJ2-1; D is unresolved. This CDR3 contains 13 residues. Germline V gene data show CDR1 as SGHVS and CDR2 as FNYEAQ. In DNA form, the CDR3 reads TGTGCCAGCAGCTTAGGATTTGACAATGAGCAGGTCTTC. It encodes CASSLGFDNEQVF.

The chain combines TRBV19 with TRBJ1-1; weak D call: TRBD1 (5 bases). This CDR3 is built from 13 residues. V lost 8 bases and J lost 3, with 13 bases in between. Per germline, CDR1 LNHDA and CDR2 SQIVND (reference sequence). The CDR3 region is CASLGTLHTEAFF. CDR3 nucleotides: TGTGCCAGTCTCGGGACCCTGCACACTGAAGCTTTCTTT.

Concerning this clonotype: At one boundary the junction diverges from the germline segment, which might be a read error. The V call is TRBV5-1, the J call TRBJ2-7; TRBD1 might be the D (5 bases). The CDR3 loop spans 14 amino acids. Per the germline V gene, CDR1 is SGHRS and CDR2 is YFSETQ. The CDR3 DNA reads as TGCGCCAGCAGCTACGCCAGGGATGCCTACGCGCAGTACTTC. It codes for CASSYARDAYAQYF.

The genes are TRBV20-1 and TRBJ2-1; 12 nucleotides line up with TRBD2. The trim removed 6 bases at V and 0 bases at J, leaving 9 bases unmatched. CDR3 length: 17 amino acids. Germline V lookup: CDR1 DFQATT, CDR2 SNEGSKA (reference sequence). Here the CDR3 reads CSASGLAGTTSYNEQFF. CDR3 bases: TGCAGTGCCTCCGGACTAGCGGGGACTACCTCCTACAATGAGCAGTTCTTC.

There are many counts of this clonotype. The chain couples TRBV27 to TRBJ1-1; D is unclear. The CDR3 extends over 14 amino acids. Germline V gene sequence: CDR1 MNHEY, CDR2 SMNVEV (reference sequence). V shed 6 bases and J shed 0 bases, with 11 bases lying between them. The CDR3 region is CASSLGSMNTEAFF. CDR3 bases: TGTGCCAGCAGCTTGGGCAGCATGAACACTGAAGCTTTCTTT.

The chain has TRBV5-5 and TRBJ1-5; 12 bases are shared with TRBD1. V gave up 4 bases and J gave up 4 bases; unmatched junction bases: 3. CDR3 size: 15 residues. Germline CDR1 reads SGHKS; CDR2 reads YYEKEE (reference sequence). Here the CDR3 reads CASSVGQGANQPQHF. CDR3 coding DNA: TGTGCCAGCAGCGTGGGACAGGGGGCGAATCAGCCCCAGCATTTT.

Comment on this clonotype: At one of its ends the junction is not consistent with the germline gene, which may arise from a read error. V usage is TRBV9 and J usage is TRBJ2-6; D unclear. There are 16 residues in the CDR3. Germline CDR1 is SGDLS and CDR2 is YYNGEE. The chain's CDR3 is CASSPSLYSGTNVLTF. For the CDR3, the DNA is TGTGCCAGCAGCCCGAGTCTCTACTCTGGGACCAACGTCCTGACTTTC. The full variable domain, completed using reference TRBV9 and TRBJ2-6, is DSGVTQTPKHLITATGQRVTLRCSPRSGDLSVYWYQQSLDQGLQFLIQYYNGEERAKGNILERFSAQQFPDLHSELNLSSLELGDSALYFCASSPSLYSGTNVLTFGAGSRLTVL.

A few counts support this clonotype. The chain is built from TRBV4-1 and TRBJ2-5, with 9 positions matching TRBD2. The CDR3 runs to 16 residues. The trim removed 4 bases at V and 3 bases at J, leaving 9 bases unmatched. Germline assignment: CDR1 MGHRA and CDR2 YSYEKL. CDR3 coding DNA: TGCGCCAGCAGCCCGCGCGTGGCGGGGGGGGAAGAGACCCAGTACTTC. It is translated as CASSPRVAGGEETQYF.

This clonotype came up many times. The chain couples TRBV12-3 or TRBV12-4 to TRBJ2-3; 7 bases line up with TRBD2. This CDR3 contains 15 residues. The V gene end was trimmed by 1 base and the J gene end by 6 bases; junction bases not matched to a gene: 7. The CDR3 reads CASSLGTSTSDTQYF. CDR3 in DNA: TGTGCCAGCAGTTTAGGGACTAGTACTTCGGATACGCAGTATTTT.

V gene TRBV12-3 or TRBV12-4 combines with J gene TRBJ2-1; TRBD1 is a possible D gene (6 bases). V lost 3 bases, J lost 7 bases, and 16 bases lay in between. CDR3 length equals 15 residues. The CDR3 DNA sequence: TGTGCCAGCAGTTTTCAGAGCGTGGGGGCGAATGAGCAGTTCTTC. This gives the protein CASSFQSVGANEQFF.

A remark on this clonotype: At one end the junction does not follow the germline gene, possibly because of a read error. The CDR3 DNA is TGTGCCAGTAGTGGGACAGCGGGAGAGTCCTACGAGCAGTGCTTC. This translates into CASSGTAGESYEQCF. The chain employs TRBV19 and TRBJ2-7; possible D gene TRBD2, 8 bases. The germline CDR1 and CDR2 sequences are LNHDA and SQIVND (reference sequence). The CDR3 contains 15 residues.

This clonotype has only one observation. One end of the junction is discordant with germline, which a read error may explain. The rearrangement links TRBV12-3 or TRBV12-4 to TRBJ1-6; D gene unclear. The CDR3 runs 13 residues. The CDR3 loop is CAGRDMTGSPLHF. The CDR3 DNA is TGTGCCGGCAGAGATATGACCGGTTCACCCCTCCACTTT.

In its sample, this clonotype was seen many times. The chain combines TRBV4-1 with TRBJ2-7, with 7 bases that match TRBD2. J lost 2 bases, V lost 3 bases, and 10 bases had no gene match. CDR3 length equals 16 residues. The germline V gene has CDR1 MGHRA and CDR2 YSYEKL. The CDR3 loop reads CASSQSVAGVAYEQYF. CDR3 coding DNA: TGCGCCAGCAGCCAGTCCGTGGCGGGGGTGGCCTACGAGCAGTACTTC.

The sample holds many counts of this clonotype. This chain connects TRBV2 to TRBJ2-7; perhaps TRBD1 as D (5 bases). V was clipped by 6 bases and J by 1 base, with 10 bases between them. CDR3 length: 13 residues. Germline assignment: CDR1 SNHLY and CDR2 FYNNEI. The CDR3 here is CASRGGASYEQYF. DNA of the CDR3: TGTGCCAGCAGAGGTGGGGCGTCCTACGAGCAGTACTTC.

Ten or more counts support this clonotype. The chain couples TRBV7-2 to TRBJ2-3; TRBD2 matches 8 bases. Trimming at V came to 2 bases and at J to 0 bases, leaving 7 bases not matched to a gene. The CDR3 totals 17 residues. Germline CDR1 and CDR2: SGHTA and FQGNSA. CDR3 amino acids: CASSLWVAGPSTDTQYF. The CDR3 nucleotides read TGTGCCAGCAGCTTATGGGTAGCGGGACCCAGCACAGATACGCAGTATTTT.